This note documents a single TCR beta chain sequence. What it recognizes is unknown. The data were taken from a study of STAT5B mutations in CD4+ large granular lymphocyte leukemia. Overall study results and limits: Top patient clones used TRBV06 genes more often: 8/27 versus 2/35 in controls.

V lost 5 bases to trimming and J lost 3 bases, with 18 bases between them. The CDR3 consists of 16 residues. CDR1 and CDR2 (germline): SGHTA, FQGNSA. In the original processing: Lowest detectable productive clonotype frequency was 2.59 x 10-5. Data came from immunoSEQ multiplex PCR; TCRdb stores just in-frame clones and leaves some out. The V and J calls and clone size were taken over from that table, and D and trimming were inferred from the DNA. The repertoire holds fewer than 35,000 clones, with 65% to 70% as singletons. This chain uses TRBV7-2 with TRBJ2-3; D is tentatively TRBD1 or TRBD2 (5 bases each). The specimen was CD4+ T cells from blood buffy coats. This receptor was identified in a human donor in good health. For the CDR3, the DNA is TGTGCCAGCAGCCCCGAATGGGGCCGGAGGACAGATACGCAGTATTTT. It encodes CASSPEWGRRTDTQYF.